The TCR beta chain described here comes from a study of patients and donors after allogeneic stem cell transplantation. Germline V gives CDR1 LGHNA, CDR2 YNFKEQ. V was shortened by 3 bases and J by 2 bases, with 10 bases between the two germline ends. The length of the CDR3 is 14 residues. This clonotype occurred many times. TCRdb called the RT-PCR reads again in MiXCR, with one record for every CDR3 protein. The sample carries about 410,000 distinct CDR3 sequences, around 15% recorded once. The rearrangement links TRBV4-2 to TRBJ1-2; D gene uncertain. The source is a human donor who was either an allogeneic HSCT recipient or a stem cell or donor lymphocyte infusion donor (not recorded which). It is not recorded whose cells these are; they may come from a transplant donor. Material for sequencing was blood, either unsorted or a sorted T cell fraction (not recorded which). For the CDR3, the DNA is TGTGCCAGCAGCCATCGACATGGGAACTATGGCTACACCTTC. Protein: CASSHRHGNYGYTF.